This entry lists 9 T cell receptor beta chains sequenced from one sample in a study of blood T cell repertoires in COVID-19. The data were produced by immunoSEQ multiplex PCR, yet TCRdb's version contains in-frame clones alone and is incomplete. Of under 150,000 clones in the sample, 85% were seen once. The sequenced material came from PBMCs or T cells enriched from blood (not recorded which). Receptors originate from a woman aged 40 to 55 who had recovered from COVID-19.

The gene calls are TRBV29-1 and TRBJ1-2; tentatively, D is TRBD1 (5 bases). The CDR3 has 13 amino acids. The germline V gene encodes CDR1 SQVTM and CDR2 ANQGSEA. Trimming cost V 8 bases and J 0 bases, with 13 bases left between them. CDR3 residues: CSLKDTANYGYTF. The DNA of the CDR3 is TGCAGCTTAAAGGACACAGCTAACTATGGCTACACCTTC.

The chain combines TRBV5-1 with TRBJ2-7; D uncertain. Germline lookup yields CDR1 SGHRS and CDR2 YFSETQ. This CDR3 is 15 amino acids long. Trimming removed 0 bases from V and 0 bases from J, with 10 bases in between. The CDR3 reads CASSLVQDFSYEQYF. The CDR3 region has the DNA TGCGCCAGCAGCTTGGTTCAGGATTTCTCCTACGAGCAGTACTTC.

CDR3 protein: CASGDPTLNYGYTF. DNA of the CDR3: TGTGCCAGCGGAGATCCTACCCTTAACTATGGCTACACCTTC. The V and J genes are TRBV27 and TRBJ1-2; the D is unclear. There are 14 residues in the CDR3. V was cut by 8 bases and J by 1 base, with 14 bases left in between. Germline V CDR1 and CDR2: MNHEY, SMNVEV (reference sequence).

For this clone: Germline and junction disagree at one end, which may indicate a read error. The rearrangement links TRBV3-1 (or the pseudogene TRBV3-2) to TRBJ2-7; 7 bases line up with TRBD2. The CDR3 extends over 11 amino acids. Per the germline V gene, CDR1 is LGHDT and CDR2 is YNNKEL (reference sequence). The CDR3 coding sequence is TGTGCCAGCAGCCAAGGGACTAGGCTGCACTTC. Its translation: CASSQGTRLHF.

V is TRBV4-2 and J is TRBJ2-2, with D uncertain. The germline V gene encodes CDR1 LGHNA and CDR2 YNFKEQ. There are 15 residues in the CDR3. V was clipped by 0 bases and J by 0 bases, with 5 bases between them. The CDR3 region is CASSQDQANTGELFF. The CDR3 nucleotides read TGTGCCAGCAGCCAAGATCAGGCGAACACCGGGGAGCTGTTTTTT.

The chain carries TRBV7-9 and TRBJ1-4, with 9 positions matching TRBD1. Germline CDR1 SEHNR, CDR2 FQNEAQ (reference sequence). The ends lost 3 bases at V and 4 bases at J; junction bases unmatched: 9. The CDR3 runs to 17 residues. The CDR3 region is CASSLMTGTGHNEKLFF. The CDR3 DNA sequence: TGTGCCAGCAGCTTGATGACTGGGACAGGGCATAATGAAAAACTGTTTTTT. Based on the CDR3 plus reference TRBV7-9 and TRBJ1-4, the full variable domain is DTGVSQNPRHKITKRGQNVTFRCDPISEHNRLYWYRQTLGQGPEFLTYFQNEAQLEKSRLLSDRFSAERPKGSFSTLEIQRTEQGDSAMYLCASSLMTGTGHNEKLFFGSGTQLSVL.

The chain recombines TRBV7-4 with TRBJ1-5; no clear D. Germline lookup yields CDR1 SGHVT and CDR2 SQSDAQ. The CDR3 extends over 16 amino acids. Trimming cost V 5 bases and J 1 base, with 15 bases left between them. Here the CDR3 reads CASSPEGGRSNQPQHF. The CDR3 DNA sequence: TGTGCCAGCAGCCCCGAGGGAGGACGCAGCAATCAGCCCCAGCATTTT.

The rearrangement uses TRBV10-3 and TRBJ2-7; 10 nucleotides align to TRBD1. This CDR3 has 12 amino acids. The V gene's germline CDR1 is ENHRY and CDR2 SYGVKD. After removal of 4 bases from V and 11 bases from J, the junction contained 5 bases not matched to a gene. CDR3 amino acids: CAISVPGTGEYF. The CDR3 coding sequence is TGTGCCATCAGTGTCCCCGGGACAGGGGAGTACTTC.

The chain couples TRBV24-1 to TRBJ2-1; maybe TRBD2 (6 bases). This CDR3 is 14 amino acids long. The germline gives CDR1 KGHDR, CDR2 SFDVKD. V was pared by 7 bases and J by 9 bases, with 18 bases between. This chain's CDR3 is CATSQSGLVSEQFF. For the CDR3, the DNA is TGTGCCACCAGCCAGAGCGGGCTAGTAAGTGAGCAGTTCTTC.